What follows is one T cell receptor (beta chain) and its context. As yet, its antigen is unknown. Germline V gene sequence: CDR1 MNHEY, CDR2 SMNVEV (reference sequence). The CDR3 covers 16 residues. Trimming took 5 bases from V and 0 from J, leaving 14 bases between them. Clones were sequenced by immunoSEQ multiplex PCR, and TCRdb holds only the in-frame ones, with some missing. The repertoire holds over 750,000 clones, with about 97% as singletons. This sample is part of a study of shared clonotypes between healthy human individuals. General study findings and limits: Naive subsets typically showed greater estimated richness than memory subsets. Collection of samples was limited to blood; tissue repertoires likely differ.

Naive CD8 cells lacked CD45RO and underwent positive selection for CCR7, leaving out terminally differentiated effector memory CD45RA+ cells. Material: naive CD8+ T cells sorted from blood. The source is a young man in good health. This chain connects TRBV27 to TRBJ2-1, with D possibly TRBD2 on 6 matching bases. CDR3 sequence reads: CASSARGGYSYNEQFF. The CDR3 DNA reads as TGTGCCAGCAGTGCGCGGGGCGGATACTCCTACAATGAGCAGTTCTTC.